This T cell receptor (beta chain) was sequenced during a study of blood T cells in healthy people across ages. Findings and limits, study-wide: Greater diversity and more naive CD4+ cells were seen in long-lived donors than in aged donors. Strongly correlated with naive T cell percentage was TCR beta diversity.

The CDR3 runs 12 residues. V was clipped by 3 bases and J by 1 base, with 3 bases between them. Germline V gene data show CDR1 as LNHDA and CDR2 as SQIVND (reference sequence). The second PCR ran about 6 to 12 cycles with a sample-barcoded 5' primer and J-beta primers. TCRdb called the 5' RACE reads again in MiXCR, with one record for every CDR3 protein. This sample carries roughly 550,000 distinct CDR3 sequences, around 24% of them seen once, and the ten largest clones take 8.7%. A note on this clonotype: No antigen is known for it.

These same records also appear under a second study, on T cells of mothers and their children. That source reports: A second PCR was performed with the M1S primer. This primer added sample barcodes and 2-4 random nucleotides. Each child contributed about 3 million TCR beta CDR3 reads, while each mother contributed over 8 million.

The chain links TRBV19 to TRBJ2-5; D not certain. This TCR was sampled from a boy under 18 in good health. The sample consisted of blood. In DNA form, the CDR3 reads TGTGCCAGTAGTATGCTCCAAGAGACCCAGTACTTC. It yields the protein CASSMLQETQYF. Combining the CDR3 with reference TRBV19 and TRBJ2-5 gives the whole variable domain DGGITQSPKYLFRKEGQNVTLSCEQNLNHDAMYWYRQDPGQGLRLIYYSQIVNDFQKGDIAEGYSVSREKKESFPLTVTSAQKNPTAFYLCASSMLQETQYFGPGTRLLVL.